This TCR beta chain originates from a study of OX40 agonist ivuxolimab in advanced cancers. Per germline, CDR1 GTSNPN and CDR2 SVGIG (reference sequence). Germline trimming cut 2 bases from V and 9 bases from J; bases unmatched to any gene: 10. The CDR3 totals 14 residues. Profiling relied on immunoSEQ multiplex PCR, and the TCRdb table lists in-frame clones only, not all of them. Of roughly 77,000 clones listed, 75% to 90% are singletons. Study findings and constraints: In CD8+ T cells, expanded clones were on average more numerous than in CD4+. Also showing low normalized T-cell clonal expansion were some of the nonresponders. Clonal expansion from baseline to week 6 occurred in both CD4+ and CD8+ T cells.

To note about this clone: Its antigen is currently unknown.

The V call is TRBV30, the J call TRBJ2-1, with 7 bases identical to TRBD1. The clonotype comes from an adult with an advanced solid tumor such as melanoma, head and neck, liver or kidney cancer. The sequenced sample was CD4+ or CD8+ T cells sorted from blood, obtained in a trial of the OX40 agonist ivuxolimab. CDR3 region: CAWSPGTVASEQFF. The DNA for the CDR3 is TGTGCCTGGAGTCCGGGGACAGTTGCTAGTGAGCAGTTCTTC.